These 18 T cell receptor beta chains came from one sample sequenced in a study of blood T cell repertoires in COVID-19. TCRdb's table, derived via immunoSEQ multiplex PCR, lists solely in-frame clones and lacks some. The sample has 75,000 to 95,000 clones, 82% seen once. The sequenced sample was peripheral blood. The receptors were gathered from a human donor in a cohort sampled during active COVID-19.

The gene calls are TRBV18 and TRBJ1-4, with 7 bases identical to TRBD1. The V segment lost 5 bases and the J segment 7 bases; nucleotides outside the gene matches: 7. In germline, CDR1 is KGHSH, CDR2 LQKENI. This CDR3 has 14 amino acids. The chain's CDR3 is CASSSSGGSEKLFF. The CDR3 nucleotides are TGTGCCAGCTCATCCTCAGGGGGTAGTGAAAAACTGTTTTTT. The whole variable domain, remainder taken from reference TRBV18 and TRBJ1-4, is NAGVMQNPRHLVRRRGQEARLRCSPMKGHSHVYWYRQLPEEGLKFMVYLQKENIIDESGMPKERFSAEFPKEGPSILRIQQVVRGDSAAYFCASSSSGGSEKLFFGSGTQLSVL.

The CDR3 sequence: CASQKRGATDTQYF. CDR3 bases: TGTGCCAGCCAGAAGCGGGGGGCCACAGATACGCAGTATTTT. The chain combines TRBV7-2 with TRBJ2-3, with 9 bases lining up with TRBD2. Germline CDR1 reads SGHTA; CDR2 reads FQGNSA. With 8 bases clipped from V and 2 bases from J, the junction kept 5 bases outside the gene matches. The CDR3 covers 14 residues.

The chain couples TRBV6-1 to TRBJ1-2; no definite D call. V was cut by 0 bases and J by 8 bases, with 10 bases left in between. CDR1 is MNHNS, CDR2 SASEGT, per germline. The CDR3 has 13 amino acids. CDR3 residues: CASSEADEVGYTF. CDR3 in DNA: TGTGCCAGCAGTGAAGCCGATGAGGTCGGCTACACCTTC.

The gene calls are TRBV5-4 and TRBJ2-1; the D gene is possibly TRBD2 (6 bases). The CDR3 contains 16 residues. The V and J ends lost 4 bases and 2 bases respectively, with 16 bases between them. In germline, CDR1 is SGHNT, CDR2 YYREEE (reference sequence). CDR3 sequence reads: CASSKTGGATYNEQFF. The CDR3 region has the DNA TGTGCCAGCAGCAAAACCGGCGGGGCAACCTACAATGAGCAGTTCTTC.

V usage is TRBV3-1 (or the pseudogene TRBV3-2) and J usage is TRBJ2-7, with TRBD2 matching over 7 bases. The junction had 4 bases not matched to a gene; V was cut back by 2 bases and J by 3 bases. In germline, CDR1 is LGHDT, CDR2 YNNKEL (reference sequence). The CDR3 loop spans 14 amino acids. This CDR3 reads CASSQYSSGYEQYF. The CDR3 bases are TGTGCCAGCAGCCAATATTCTAGCGGCTACGAGCAGTACTTC.

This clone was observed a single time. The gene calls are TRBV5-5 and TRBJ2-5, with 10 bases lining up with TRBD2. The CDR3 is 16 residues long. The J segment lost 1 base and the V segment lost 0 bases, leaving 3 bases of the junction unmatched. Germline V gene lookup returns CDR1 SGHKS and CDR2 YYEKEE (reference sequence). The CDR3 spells CASSLARTSGQETQYF. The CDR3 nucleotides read TGTGCCAGCAGCTTGGCGCGGACTAGCGGCCAAGAGACCCAGTACTTC.

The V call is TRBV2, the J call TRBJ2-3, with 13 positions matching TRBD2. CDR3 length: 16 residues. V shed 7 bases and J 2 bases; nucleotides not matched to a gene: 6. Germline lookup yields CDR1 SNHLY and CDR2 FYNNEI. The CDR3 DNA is TGTGCCAGCATCTTCGGACTAGCGGGGGCCACAGATACGCAGTATTTT. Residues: CASIFGLAGATDTQYF.

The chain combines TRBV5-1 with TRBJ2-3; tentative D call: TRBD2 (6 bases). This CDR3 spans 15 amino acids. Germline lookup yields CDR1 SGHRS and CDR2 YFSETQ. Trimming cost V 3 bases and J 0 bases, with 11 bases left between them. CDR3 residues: CASSWRGASTDTQYF. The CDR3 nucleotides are TGCGCCAGCAGCTGGAGGGGAGCCAGCACAGATACGCAGTATTTT.

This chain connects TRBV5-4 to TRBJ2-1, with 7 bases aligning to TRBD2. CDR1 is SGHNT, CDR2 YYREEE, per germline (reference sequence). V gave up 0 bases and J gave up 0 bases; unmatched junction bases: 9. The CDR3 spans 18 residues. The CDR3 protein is CASSLALSGLSSYNEQFF. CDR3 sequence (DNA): TGTGCCAGCAGCTTGGCCCTTAGCGGGTTAAGCTCCTACAATGAGCAGTTCTTC.

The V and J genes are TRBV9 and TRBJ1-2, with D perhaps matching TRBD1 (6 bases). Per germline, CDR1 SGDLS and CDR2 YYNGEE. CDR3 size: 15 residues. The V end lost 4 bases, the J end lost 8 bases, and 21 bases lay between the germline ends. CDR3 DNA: TGTGCCAGCAGCCCAGGGGACGGCGCCTTAGGGGGCTACACCTTC. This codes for CASSPGDGALGGYTF.

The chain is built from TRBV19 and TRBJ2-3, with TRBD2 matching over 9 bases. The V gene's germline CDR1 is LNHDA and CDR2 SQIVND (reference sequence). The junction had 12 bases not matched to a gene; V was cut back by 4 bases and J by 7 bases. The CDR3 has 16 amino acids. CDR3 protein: CASSTLAGHDTYTQYF. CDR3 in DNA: TGTGCCAGTAGTACACTAGCGGGCCATGATACCTATACGCAGTATTTT.

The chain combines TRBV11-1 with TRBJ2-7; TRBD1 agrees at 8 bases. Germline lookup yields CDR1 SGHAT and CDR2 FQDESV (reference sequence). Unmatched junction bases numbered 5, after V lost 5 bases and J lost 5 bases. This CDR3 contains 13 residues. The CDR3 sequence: CASSADRGHEQYF. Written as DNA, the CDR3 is TGTGCCAGCAGCGCCGACAGGGGCCACGAGCAGTACTTC.

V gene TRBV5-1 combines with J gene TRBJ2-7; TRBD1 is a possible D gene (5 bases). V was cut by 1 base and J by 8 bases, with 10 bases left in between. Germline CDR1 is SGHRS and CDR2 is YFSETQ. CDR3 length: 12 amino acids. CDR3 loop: CASSLQGIQQYF. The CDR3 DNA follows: TGCGCCAGCAGCTTGCAGGGTATCCAGCAGTACTTC.

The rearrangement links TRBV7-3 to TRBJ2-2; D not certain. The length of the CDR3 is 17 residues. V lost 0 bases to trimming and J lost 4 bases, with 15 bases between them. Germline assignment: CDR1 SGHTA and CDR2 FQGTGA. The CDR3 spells CASSLTTTRSSTGELFF. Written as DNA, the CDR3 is TGTGCCAGCAGCTTAACGACGACTCGTTCGAGCACCGGGGAGCTGTTTTTT. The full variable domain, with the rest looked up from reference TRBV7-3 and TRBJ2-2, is GAGVSQTPSNKVTEKGKYVELRCDPISGHTALYWYRQSLGQGPEFLIYFQGTGAADDSGLPNDRFFAVRPEGSVSTLKIQRTERGDSAVYLCASSLTTTRSSTGELFFGEGSRLTVL.

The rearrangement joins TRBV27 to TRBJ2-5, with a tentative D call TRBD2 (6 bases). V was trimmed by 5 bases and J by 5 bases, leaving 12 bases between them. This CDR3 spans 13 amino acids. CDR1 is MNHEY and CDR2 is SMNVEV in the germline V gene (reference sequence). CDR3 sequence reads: CASSPRGRETQYF. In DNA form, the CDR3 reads TGTGCCAGCAGTCCTCGGGGGAGGGAGACCCAGTACTTC.

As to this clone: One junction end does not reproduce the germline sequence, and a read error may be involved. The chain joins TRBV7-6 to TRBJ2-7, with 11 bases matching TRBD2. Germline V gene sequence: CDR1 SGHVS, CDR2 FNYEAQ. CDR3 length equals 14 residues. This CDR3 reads CASSLAGGPYEQYF. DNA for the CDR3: TGTGCCAGCAGTCTAGCGGGGGGTCCCTATGAGCAGTACTTC.

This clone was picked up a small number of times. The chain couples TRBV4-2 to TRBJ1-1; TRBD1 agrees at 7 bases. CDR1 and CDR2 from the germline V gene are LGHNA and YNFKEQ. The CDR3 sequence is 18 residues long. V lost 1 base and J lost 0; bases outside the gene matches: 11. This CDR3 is CASSQGGTAAGMNTEAFF. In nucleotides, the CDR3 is TGTGCCAGCAGCCAAGGGGGGACAGCCGCGGGGATGAACACTGAAGCTTTCTTT.

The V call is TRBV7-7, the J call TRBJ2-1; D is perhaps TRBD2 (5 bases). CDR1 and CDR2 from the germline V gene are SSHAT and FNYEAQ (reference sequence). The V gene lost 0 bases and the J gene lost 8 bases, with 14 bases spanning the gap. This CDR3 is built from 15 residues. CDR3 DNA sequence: TGTGCCAGCAGCTTAGCGCTCCCCGGGGTCCATGAGCAGTTCTTC. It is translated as CASSLALPGVHEQFF.